A single sample is the source of the 8 T cell receptor beta chains below, sequenced in a study of T-cell reconstitution after alpha-beta-depleted transplantation in children. Unique molecular identifiers were built into the TCRbeta library. TCRdb analysed the PCR reads with MiXCR anew, one entry per CDR3 protein. The sample carries under 850,000 distinct CDR3 sequences, about an eighth recorded once. The source material was PBMCs, sampled before TCRalphabeta/CD19-depleted stem cell transplant. Source of these receptors: a girl aged 2 to 10 with congenital amegakaryocytic thrombocytopenia, due to receive a stem cell transplant.

The V call is TRBV20-1, the J call TRBJ1-2; 7 bases map to TRBD1. This CDR3 has 13 amino acids. The V segment lost 3 bases and the J segment 1 base; nucleotides outside the gene matches: 2. CDR1 and CDR2 from the germline V gene are DFQATT and SNEGSKA (reference sequence). The CDR3 protein is CSARRGRNYGYTF. Here the CDR3 DNA reads TGCAGTGCTAGGAGGGGGCGTAACTATGGCTACACCTTC.

The J gene is TRBJ2-1, the V gene TRBV9; 8 positions agree with TRBD2. This CDR3 contains 15 residues. V lost 0 bases and J lost 4; bases outside the gene matches: 3. The germline gives CDR1 SGDLS, CDR2 YYNGEE. The CDR3 is CASSVVLAGYNEQFF. As DNA, the CDR3 is TGTGCCAGCAGCGTAGTCCTAGCGGGTTACAATGAGCAGTTCTTC.

Ten or more counts support this clonotype. The chain couples TRBV20-1 to TRBJ2-1; tentatively, D is TRBD1 or TRBD2 (6 bases each). CDR3 length equals 14 residues. Germline V CDR1 and CDR2: DFQATT, SNEGSKA (reference sequence). V lost 6 bases to trimming and J lost 6 bases, with 18 bases between them. The CDR3 loop reads CSATTAGHPNEQFF. DNA of the CDR3: TGCAGTGCCACTACCGCGGGACACCCCAATGAGCAGTTCTTC.

This clonotype came up many times. This chain links TRBV5-1 with TRBJ1-2, with D possibly TRBD1 on 6 matching bases. V was shortened by 3 bases and J by 5 bases, with 17 bases between the two germline ends. CDR1 SGHRS and CDR2 YFSETQ come from the germline V gene. This CDR3 contains 15 residues. CDR3 DNA: TGCGCCAGCAGCTCCACAGGGAGTATTACATATGGCTACACCTTC. Its translation is CASSSTGSITYGYTF.

This clonotype was observed at least ten times. V and J are TRBV10-3 and TRBJ2-2, with D hard to call. In germline, CDR1 is ENHRY, CDR2 SYGVKD. V was clipped by 3 bases and J by 1 base, with 9 bases between them. The CDR3 length is 15 residues. This chain's CDR3 is CAISEPGLNTGELFF. For the CDR3, the DNA is TGTGCCATCAGTGAACCGGGTCTGAACACCGGGGAGCTGTTTTTT.

This clonotype was found many times. CDR3 sequence: CSVDGHNRASTDTQYF. The CDR3, as DNA: TGCAGCGTTGACGGACACAACCGTGCTAGCACAGATACGCAGTATTTT. This rearrangement joins TRBV29-1 to TRBJ2-3, with D possibly matching TRBD1 (5 bases). Trimming shortened V by 3 bases and J by 0 bases, and 16 bases separated the two germline ends. Germline V gene lookup returns CDR1 SQVTM and CDR2 ANQGSEA. CDR3 size: 16 residues.

Ten or more counts support this clonotype. This sequence joins TRBV11-2 and TRBJ2-3; unclear D gene. Germline V CDR1 and CDR2: SGHAT, FQNNGV. The CDR3 covers 14 residues. Trimming took off 5 bases at V and 5 bases at J, with 14 bases between the two ends. The CDR3 nucleotides are TGTGCCAGCAGCCACCCGAGAGGCGTAGATACGCAGTATTTT. Translation: CASSHPRGVDTQYF.

This chain uses TRBV20-1 with TRBJ2-2; 10 nucleotides line up with TRBD2. Trimming cost V 6 bases and J 3 bases; bases outside gene matches: 1. Germline V gene data show CDR1 as DFQATT and CDR2 as SNEGSKA (reference sequence). The CDR3 extends over 13 amino acids. CDR3 nucleotides: TGCAGTGCCGGGACTAGCGACACCGGGGAGCTGTTTTTT. It codes for CSAGTSDTGELFF.